This is a list of T cell receptor beta chains from one sample in a study of T cell changes during pregnancy in multiple sclerosis. Profiled with immunoSEQ multiplex PCR; TCRdb holds only in-frame clones, not every one. The sample yields more than 60,000 clones, approximately 91% seen once. Sequences were derived from peripheral blood, sampled in the second trimester of pregnancy. These receptors originate from a female donor with multiple sclerosis, enrolled in a pregnancy study. The CDR3 runs from the conserved cysteine through the conserved F or W. The order of the fields is CDR3 length, clone size, D gene, J gene, V gene, CDR3 DNA, CDR3 protein. A D gene is named only where the DNA matches it firmly. Clone size is shown for a subset of rows, as once, few, many or a class of expanded clone.

length: 13
size: .
D: .
J: TRBJ2-7
V: TRBV11-3
DNA: TGTGCCAGCAGCTTTACTACTTCCTACGAGCAGTACTTC
CDR3: CASSFTTSYEQYF

length: 14
size: .
D: .
J: TRBJ2-3
V: TRBV4-2
DNA: TGTGCCAGCAAAATAGGAGCGTACTCAGATACGCAGTATTTT
CDR3: CASKIGAYSDTQYF

length: 15
size: once
D: TRBD1
J: TRBJ1-4
V: TRBV6-5
DNA: TGTGCCAGCAGTTCAGGGGGCGCGACTAATGAAAAACTGTTTTTT
CDR3: CASSSGGATNEKLFF

length: 16
size: .
D: TRBD2
J: TRBJ2-1
V: TRBV5-6
DNA: TGTGCCAGCAGCCTCAGCGGGACTAGTAATAGGAATGAGCAGTTCTTC
CDR3: CASSLSGTSNRNEQFF

length: 14
size: .
D: TRBD1
J: TRBJ1-5
V: TRBV9
DNA: TGTGCCAGCAGCTCACAGGGGCAGTATCAGCCCCAGCATTTT
CDR3: CASSSQGQYQPQHF

length: 15
size: .
D: .
J: TRBJ2-6
V: TRBV7-2
DNA: TGTGCCAGCAGCCCAGGGGGAGGAGGGGCCAACGTCCTGACTTTC
CDR3: CASSPGGGGANVLTF

length: 14
size: .
D: .
J: TRBJ1-2
V: TRBV30
DNA: TGTGCCTGGAGTGAGTACAGTTCTTTCTATGGCTACACCTTC
CDR3: CAWSEYSSFYGYTF

length: 13
size: once
D: .
J: TRBJ1-3
V: TRBV2
DNA: TGTGCCAGCAGTGAGGGGGGAAGAAACACCATATATTTT
CDR3: CASSEGGRNTIYF

length: 14
size: .
D: TRBD1
J: TRBJ2-7
V: TRBV4-1
DNA: TGCGCCAGCAGCCAAGGCGACAGGGGCGACGAGCAGTACTTC
CDR3: CASSQGDRGDEQYF

length: 16
size: few
D: TRBD1
J: TRBJ1-5
V: TRBV6-5
DNA: TGTGCCAGCAGTTACTCGAGGGACAGGGGAGGCCAGCCCCAGCATTTT
CDR3: CASSYSRDRGGQPQHF

length: 14
size: .
D: TRBD1
J: TRBJ1-5
V: TRBV6-1
DNA: TGTGCCAGCAGCCCTACAGGGGGTGGGCAGCCCCAGCATTTT
CDR3: CASSPTGGGQPQHF

length: 14
size: once
D: .
J: TRBJ1-2
V: TRBV2
DNA: TGTGCCAGTGTCCGGGACAAAGCTAACTATGGCTACACCTTC
CDR3: CASVRDKANYGYTF

length: 11
size: .
D: .
J: TRBJ2-7
V: TRBV7-9
DNA: TGTGCCAGCAGCTTAGCCCGGGAGCAGTACTTC
CDR3: CASSLAREQYF

length: 14
size: .
D: .
J: TRBJ1-2
V: TRBV27
DNA: TGTGCCAGCAGTTTACTGGGGACTACAGGAGGCTACACCTTC
CDR3: CASSLLGTTGGYTF

length: 11
size: .
D: .
J: TRBJ1-1
V: TRBV12-5
DNA: TGTGCTAGTGGTTTTTTAACTGAAGCTTTCTTT
CDR3: CASGFLTEAFF

length: 14
size: .
D: .
J: TRBJ2-1
V: TRBV19
DNA: TGTGCCAGTAGTATAGGAACACAGGCTCATGAGCAGTTCTTC
CDR3: CASSIGTQAHEQFF

length: 17
size: .
D: .
J: TRBJ2-6
V: TRBV19
DNA: TGTGCCAGTAGCCTCCCGGGACTTTTTTCTGGGGCCAACGTCCTGACTTTC
CDR3: CASSLPGLFSGANVLTF

length: 14
size: .
D: .
J: TRBJ2-3
V: TRBV5-1
DNA: TGCGCCAGCAGCTTGTCCGAGGGAACAGATACGCAGTATTTT
CDR3: CASSLSEGTDTQYF

length: 16
size: .
D: .
J: TRBJ2-3
V: TRBV10-2
DNA: TGCGCCAGCAGTGAGTCCCAGCCGGAGGTCCCAGATACGCAGTATTTT
CDR3: CASSESQPEVPDTQYF

length: 12
size: .
D: .
J: TRBJ2-7
V: TRBV5-1
DNA: TGCGCCAGCAGCTCAACTATCTACGAGCAGTACTTC
CDR3: CASSSTIYEQYF

length: 11
size: .
D: .
J: TRBJ1-2
V: TRBV6-5
DNA: TGTGCCAGCAGCCAAGGAGTTGGCTACACCTTC
CDR3: CASSQGVGYTF

length: 15
size: .
D: TRBD1
J: TRBJ2-7
V: TRBV11-2
DNA: TGTGCCAGCAGCATCGGACAGGACACTTCCTACGAGCAGTACTTC
CDR3: CASSIGQDTSYEQYF

length: 14
size: .
D: TRBD1
J: TRBJ1-2
V: TRBV7-9
DNA: TGTGCCAGCAGCTCAATGACAGGGGACCCTGGCTACACCTTC
CDR3: CASSSMTGDPGYTF

length: 15
size: once
D: .
J: TRBJ1-3
V: TRBV7-9
DNA: TGTGCCAGCAGCCGGGCCAGCGGCTCTGGAAACACCATATATTTT
CDR3: CASSRASGSGNTIYF

length: 14
size: .
D: .
J: TRBJ1-4
V: TRBV5-1
DNA: TGCGCCAGCACCGACAGATCCAGGAATGAAAAACTGTTTTTT
CDR3: CASTDRSRNEKLFF

length: 14
size: .
D: .
J: TRBJ1-5
V: TRBV2
DNA: TGTGCCAGCTCAGGGGAGTTGGGCAATCAGCCCCAGCATTTT
CDR3: CASSGELGNQPQHF

length: 13
size: .
D: .
J: TRBJ1-3
V: TRBV5-6
DNA: TGTGCCAGCACCCTCGTCTCTGGAAACACCATATATTTT
CDR3: CASTLVSGNTIYF

length: 15
size: .
D: .
J: TRBJ1-1
V: TRBV19
DNA: TGTGCCAGTAGTGCCAGGGTCGGCCTGAACACTGAAGCTTTCTTT
CDR3: CASSARVGLNTEAFF